This TCR beta chain was recorded in a study of T cell responses to AZD1222 COVID-19 vaccine. The table came from immunoSEQ multiplex PCR; TCRdb's copy has only in-frame clones and leaves some out. The sample holds 100,000 to 150,000 clones, just over 85% seen once. The CDR3 has 16 amino acids. CDR1 and CDR2 from the germline V gene are LNHDA and SQIVND (reference sequence). V gave up 6 bases and J gave up 4 bases; unmatched junction bases: 5. This clone was counted a single time. The sample in question was peripheral blood, obtained on day 0 of AZD1222 vaccination. The rearrangement joins TRBV19 to TRBJ2-2; TRBD2 agrees at 13 bases. This sequence was found in an adult in good health. Written as DNA, the CDR3 is TGTGCCAGTAGACCTGGACTAGCGGGAGTCACCGGGGAGCTGTTTTTT. This gives the protein CASRPGLAGVTGELFF.